These 13 T cell receptor beta chains were sequenced from one sample in a study of control samples from healthy donors and cancer patients. Clones were read by immunoSEQ multiplex PCR, and TCRdb kept only the in-frame ones, dropping some. Of 130,000 to 150,000 clones in the sample, around 90% are singletons; the top ten hold roughly 5%. Input material: blood. Receptors originate from a man aged 25 to 45 in good health.

Only one count was recorded for this clone. This sequence joins TRBV24-1 and TRBJ2-5, with D possibly called TRBD1 or TRBD2 (5 bases each). Trimming shortened V by 3 bases and J by 4 bases, and 11 bases separated the two germline ends. This CDR3 has 14 amino acids. Germline lookup yields CDR1 KGHDR and CDR2 SFDVKD. CDR3 in amino acids: CATSDGGRPETQYF. The CDR3 DNA is TGTGCCACCAGTGATGGGGGACGGCCAGAGACCCAGTACTTC.

This chain links TRBV20-1 with TRBJ2-1; the D is unclear. The CDR3 runs to 13 residues. V was trimmed by 3 bases and J by 8 bases, leaving 14 bases between them. Germline V lookup: CDR1 DFQATT, CDR2 SNEGSKA (reference sequence). The CDR3 loop is CSASLRTFDEQFF. The CDR3 DNA sequence: TGCAGTGCTAGTCTTAGGACCTTCGATGAGCAGTTCTTC.

The CDR3 region has the DNA TGCGCCAGCAGCCAAGATGGGGGTACAGGGGGCGGCGAGCAGTACTTC. It codes for CASSQDGGTGGGEQYF. The gene calls are TRBV4-1 and TRBJ2-7; 9 bases agree with TRBD1. The CDR3 is 16 amino acids. Trimming cost V 0 bases and J 6 bases; bases outside gene matches: 9. Germline CDR1 MGHRA, CDR2 YSYEKL.

The rearrangement joins TRBV4-3 to TRBJ2-5; D is perhaps TRBD1 (5 bases). The length of the CDR3 is 15 residues. Deletions cut 4 bases from V and 4 bases from J, with 16 bases between. Germline lookup yields CDR1 LGHNA and CDR2 YSLEER. CDR3 in amino acids: CASSRSLDSAETQYF. The DNA for the CDR3 is TGCGCCAGCAGCCGCTCCCTAGACAGCGCAGAGACCCAGTACTTC.

V is TRBV7-9 and J is TRBJ1-4, with a weak D call TRBD1 (6 bases). The CDR3 totals 14 residues. Germline CDR1 SEHNR, CDR2 FQNEAQ (reference sequence). V was trimmed by 4 bases and J by 7 bases, leaving 13 bases between them. The CDR3 protein is CASSSGAGVEKLFF. CDR3 DNA sequence: TGTGCCAGCAGCTCCGGGGCAGGGGTTGAAAAACTGTTTTTT.

The DNA for the CDR3 is TGTGCCAGCAGCCTCGGGGGGGTGAACACCGGGGAGCTGTTTTTT. Protein: CASSLGGVNTGELFF. The V call is TRBV7-2, the J call TRBJ2-2; the match to TRBD2 covers 8 bases. Looked up from germline, CDR1 is SGHTA and CDR2 is FQGNSA. Trimming took 5 bases from V and 1 from J; bases not matched to a gene: 3. The CDR3 contains 15 residues.

The chain couples TRBV9 to TRBJ2-3, with a weak D call TRBD1 (6 bases). V shed 0 bases and J shed 2 bases, with 10 bases lying between them. Per germline, CDR1 SGDLS and CDR2 YYNGEE. This CDR3 spans 15 amino acids. The CDR3 nucleotides read TGTGCCAGCAGCGTAGGCAGGGGTGACACAGATACGCAGTATTTT. It codes for CASSVGRGDTDTQYF.

This chain connects TRBV5-4 to TRBJ2-5, with 7 bases matching TRBD2. CDR1 is SGHNT and CDR2 is YYREEE in the germline V gene (reference sequence). The CDR3 runs 15 residues. The trim removed 0 bases at V and 4 bases at J, leaving 6 bases unmatched. CDR3 sequence reads: CASSLGLASTETQYF. The CDR3 region has the DNA TGTGCCAGCAGCTTGGGACTAGCAAGTACAGAGACCCAGTACTTC.

The gene calls are TRBV3-1 (or the pseudogene TRBV3-2) and TRBJ1-5, with TRBD1 matching over 10 bases. The CDR3 is 15 residues long. Germline lookup yields CDR1 LGHDT and CDR2 YNNKEL (reference sequence). J was trimmed by 7 bases and V by 4 bases; bases with no gene match: 7. CDR3 amino acids: CASSPRQGAEQPQHF. The CDR3 DNA sequence: TGTGCCAGCAGCCCCCGACAGGGGGCGGAACAGCCCCAGCATTTT.

This chain joins TRBV9 and TRBJ1-2; D ambiguous. The germline V gene has CDR1 SGDLS and CDR2 YYNGEE. V shed 5 bases and J shed 3 bases, with 11 bases lying between them. The CDR3 is 13 amino acids. The CDR3, as DNA: TGTGCCAGCAGTTCCGGCGGATACTATGGCTACACCTTC. Translation: CASSSGGYYGYTF.

The rearrangement links TRBV2 to TRBJ1-5; D unclear. V was trimmed by 7 bases and J by 6 bases, leaving 16 bases between them. The CDR3 has 14 amino acids. Germline V gives CDR1 SNHLY, CDR2 FYNNEI. In DNA, the CDR3 is TGTGCCAGCACCTTGTCAGGTATGGGTCAGCCCCAGCATTTT. This codes for CASTLSGMGQPQHF.

The chain carries TRBV5-1 and TRBJ2-1, with TRBD2 as a possible D gene (6 bases). The CDR3 loop spans 14 amino acids. V gave up 2 bases and J gave up 6 bases, with 12 bases separating them. Germline CDR1 reads SGHRS; CDR2 reads YFSETQ. CDR3 sequence reads: CASSFVAAPNEQFF. In DNA form, the CDR3 reads TGCGCCAGCAGCTTCGTAGCGGCGCCCAATGAGCAGTTCTTC.

This chain joins TRBV13 and TRBJ2-7; the D gene is possibly TRBD1 (5 bases). CDR1 PRHDT and CDR2 FYEKMQ come from the germline V gene (reference sequence). The V and J ends lost 2 bases and 3 bases respectively, with 8 bases between them. The CDR3 sequence is 13 residues long. The CDR3 coding sequence is TGTGCCAGCAGCTTATTAAGGGGCTACGAGCAGTACTTC. Translated, it gives CASSLLRGYEQYF.